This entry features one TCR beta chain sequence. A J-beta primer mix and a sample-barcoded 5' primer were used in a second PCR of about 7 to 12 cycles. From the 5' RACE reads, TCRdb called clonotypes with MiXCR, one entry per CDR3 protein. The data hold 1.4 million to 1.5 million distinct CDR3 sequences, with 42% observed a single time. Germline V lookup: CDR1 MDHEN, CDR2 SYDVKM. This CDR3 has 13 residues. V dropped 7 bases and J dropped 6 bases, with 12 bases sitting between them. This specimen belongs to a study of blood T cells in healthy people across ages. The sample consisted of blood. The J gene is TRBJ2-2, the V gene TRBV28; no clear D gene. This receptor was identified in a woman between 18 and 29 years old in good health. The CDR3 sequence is CASTRWESGELFF. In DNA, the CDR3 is TGTGCCAGCACCCGTTGGGAATCCGGGGAGCTGTTTTTT.